One sample yielded the 26 T cell receptor beta chains listed below, sequenced in a study of radiation and T cells in renal cell carcinoma. Time point denoted: blood 2 weeks post-SBRT. Treatment denoted: 15 Gy SBRT to primary tumor, nephrectomy 4 weeks later. Repertoires were generated with immunoSEQ multiplex PCR, while TCRdb's copy carries only in-frame clones and drops some. The table has roughly 75,000 clones, 82% seen once. Sequenced material: blood, taken from a patient whose treatment included radiotherapy and nephrectomy. Every receptor here comes from a man between 60 and 75 years old with renal cell carcinoma.

The chain is built from TRBV10-1 and TRBJ2-1; 12 nucleotides agree with TRBD2. V was pared by 7 bases and J by 7 bases, with 17 bases of the junction left unmatched. The CDR3 extends over 18 amino acids. CDR1 and CDR2 from the germline V gene are WNHNN and SYGVQD (reference sequence). CDR3 protein: CASTPGLTSGRTGNEQFF. In nucleotides, the CDR3 is TGCGCCAGCACTCCCGGCTTGACTAGCGGGAGAACTGGTAATGAGCAGTTCTTC.

The chain recombines TRBV1 with TRBJ2-7; the D segment call TRBD2 is taken from the table without a DNA check. TRBV1 is marked as a pseudogene. The CDR3 covers 17 residues. CDR3 loop: CTSSQDEELAGSSAPYF. The CDR3 coding sequence is TGCACCAGCAGCCAAGATGAGGAGCTAGCGGGTTCCTCGGCCCCGTACTTC.

This rearrangement joins TRBV4-1 to TRBJ1-2; a possible D gene is TRBD1 (5 bases). The CDR3 is 16 residues long. Germline CDR1 reads MGHRA; CDR2 reads YSYEKL. Trimming shortened V by 0 bases and J by 4 bases, and 15 bases separated the two germline ends. CDR3 sequence reads: CASSQEGWQGVYGYTF. The CDR3 nucleotides read TGCGCCAGCAGCCAAGAAGGGTGGCAGGGCGTCTATGGCTACACCTTC.

This clone was counted between two and nine times. The J gene is TRBJ2-5, the V gene TRBV10-3; D gene ambiguous. The germline V and J ends were trimmed by 7 bases and 5 bases, with 11 bases remaining between them. The CDR3 spans 12 residues. Germline V gene sequence: CDR1 ENHRY, CDR2 SYGVKD. The CDR3 coding sequence is TGTGCCATCAAGGCTAGTGGCGAGACCCAGTACTTC. This sequence encodes CAIKASGETQYF.

The V call is TRBV10-1, the J call TRBJ2-1, with D tentatively TRBD1 or TRBD2 (5 bases each). The CDR3 runs to 15 residues. Per the germline V gene, CDR1 is WNHNN and CDR2 is SYGVQD (reference sequence). Trimming took 0 bases from V and 8 from J, leaving 14 bases between them. This CDR3 reads CASSESTRGPDEQFF. The CDR3 DNA is TGCGCCAGCAGTGAGTCGACGAGGGGCCCAGATGAGCAGTTCTTC.

The CDR3 sequence: CASSSPSGNTIYF. The DNA for the CDR3 is TGTGCCAGCAGCTCTCCCTCCGGAAACACCATATATTTT. This chain links TRBV9 with TRBJ1-3; the D is unclear. V was trimmed by 4 bases and J by 4 bases, leaving 9 bases between them. The CDR3 extends over 13 amino acids. Germline values: CDR1 SGDLS, CDR2 YYNGEE.

V gene TRBV6-1 combines with J gene TRBJ2-3; D gene ambiguous. Between the trimmed V and J ends, which lost 3 bases and 6 bases, there was a span of 19 bases. The CDR3 has 16 residues. Germline values: CDR1 MNHNS, CDR2 SASEGT. The CDR3 coding sequence is TGTGCCAGCAGTGAGCGCAGACCTGCCCCTGGGGATACGCAGTATTTT. It encodes CASSERRPAPGDTQYF.

The V call is TRBV6-5, the J call TRBJ2-7; possibly TRBD1 for D (7 bases). CDR3 length equals 14 residues. The germline V and J ends were trimmed by 4 bases and 2 bases, with 12 bases remaining between them. Germline V lookup: CDR1 MNHEY, CDR2 SVGAGI. The DNA for the CDR3 is TGTGCCAGCAGTTTGGACAGGACTACCTACGAGCAGTACTTC. The encoded protein is CASSLDRTTYEQYF.

The chain carries TRBV5-4 and TRBJ2-2; the match to TRBD2 covers 9 bases. This CDR3 has 17 residues. Germline values: CDR1 SGHNT, CDR2 YYREEE (reference sequence). V gave up 4 bases and J gave up 4 bases; unmatched junction bases: 11. In nucleotides, the CDR3 is TGTGCCAGCAGCCAGGGTGCGGGAGGGCTTGGCACCGGGGAGCTGTTTTTT. Translating gives CASSQGAGGLGTGELFF.

CDR3 in DNA: TGTGCCAGTAGTATGATGCCTCGGTACGAGCAGTACTTC. It encodes CASSMMPRYEQYF. The chain has TRBV19 and TRBJ2-7; D remains ambiguous. CDR3 length: 13 amino acids. V was cut by 3 bases and J by 4 bases, with 10 bases left in between. In germline, CDR1 is LNHDA, CDR2 SQIVND (reference sequence).

The chain links TRBV6-4 to TRBJ2-7, with D unclear. V lost 2 bases, J lost 2 bases, and 10 bases lay in between. Germline V gene data show CDR1 as MRHNA and CDR2 as SNTAGT. CDR3 length: 14 residues. CDR3 sequence reads: CASSDDNPTYEQYF. In nucleotides, the CDR3 is TGTGCCAGCAGTGACGACAACCCGACCTACGAGCAGTACTTC.

The chain combines TRBV11-3 with TRBJ2-5, with 8 bases fitting TRBD2. After removal of 5 bases from V and 0 bases from J, the junction contained 8 bases not matched to a gene. Per the germline V gene, CDR1 is SGHNT and CDR2 is YENEEA. CDR3 length: 16 residues. DNA of the CDR3: TGTGCCAGCAGCCAAGGGACTAGTATAGACCAAGAGACCCAGTACTTC. Translating it yields CASSQGTSIDQETQYF.

This clone was detected many times. The chain recombines TRBV5-8 with TRBJ1-4, with no clear D. Trimming shortened V by 5 bases and J by 8 bases, and 13 bases separated the two germline ends. Germline V gene lookup returns CDR1 SGHTS and CDR2 YDEGEE. CDR3 length: 13 residues. Here the CDR3 reads CASRARGWEKLFF. CDR3 in DNA: TGTGCCAGCAGGGCCCGGGGTTGGGAAAAACTGTTTTTT.

The genes are TRBV10-3 and TRBJ1-1; 8 bases align to TRBD1. The CDR3 runs 13 residues. Trimming cost V 10 bases and J 4 bases; bases outside gene matches: 8. In germline, CDR1 is ENHRY, CDR2 SYGVKD. The CDR3 loop is CATGQGLGTEAFF. The CDR3 DNA follows: TGTGCCACCGGACAGGGTTTGGGCACTGAAGCTTTCTTT.

J is TRBJ1-5 and V is TRBV6-6, with D perhaps matching TRBD1 (5 bases). Germline V gene sequence: CDR1 MNHNY, CDR2 SVGAGI (reference sequence). The germline V and J ends were trimmed by 8 bases and 2 bases, with 13 bases remaining between them. This CDR3 region has 14 residues. The CDR3 sequence: CASFPGGRNQPQHF. CDR3 coding DNA: TGTGCCAGCTTCCCCGGGGGACGCAATCAGCCCCAGCATTTT.

The chain joins TRBV5-4 to TRBJ2-5; 12 bases line up with TRBD2. Trimming removed 2 bases from V and 2 bases from J; junction bases left unmatched: 10. CDR1 SGHNT and CDR2 YYREEE come from the germline V gene (reference sequence). CDR3 size: 18 residues. The CDR3 DNA sequence: TGTGCCAGCAGCTTACCTCTAGCGGGAGGGGAAAATCAAGAGACCCAGTACTTC. Translation gives CASSLPLAGGENQETQYF.

The V gene is TRBV19, the J gene TRBJ2-2; no clear D. The ends were cut back, 5 bases at V and 4 bases at J, with 14 bases in the middle. From germline, CDR1 is LNHDA and CDR2 SQIVND (reference sequence). The CDR3 is 15 amino acids. DNA for the CDR3: TGTGCCAGTAGTCTCCACCCCCAGCCCACCGGGGAGCTGTTTTTT. This gives the protein CASSLHPQPTGELFF.

The V and J genes are TRBV5-1 and TRBJ2-7; TRBD1 aligns across 7 bases. This CDR3 has 15 amino acids. Germline CDR1 is SGHRS and CDR2 is YFSETQ. Trimming removed 0 bases from V and 3 bases from J; junction bases left unmatched: 6. CDR3: CASSLGGQRNYEQYF. The CDR3 nucleotides are TGCGCCAGCAGCTTGGGGGGACAGAGGAACTACGAGCAGTACTTC.

This CDR3 is CASSPTVEWEQYF. The DNA for the CDR3 is TGCGCCAGCAGCCCCACAGTGGAGTGGGAGCAGTACTTC. This rearrangement joins TRBV5-1 to TRBJ2-7; unclear D gene. The CDR3 contains 13 residues. The V end lost 4 bases, the J end lost 7 bases, and 15 bases lay between the germline ends. CDR1 and CDR2 (germline): SGHRS, YFSETQ.

In its sample, this clone was seen a few times. The CDR3 loop reads CASTIGGGISNQPQHF. For the CDR3, the DNA is TGTGCCAGCACCATCGGTGGGGGCATAAGCAATCAGCCCCAGCATTTT. This sequence joins TRBV28 and TRBJ1-5; TRBD1 is a possible D gene (6 bases). Germline-derived CDR1 and CDR2 are MDHEN and SYDVKM. The CDR3 contains 16 residues. V gave up 7 bases and J gave up 1 base, with 17 bases separating them.

The chain recombines TRBV27 with TRBJ1-5; 7 nucleotides match TRBD1. The V segment lost 5 bases and the J segment 0 bases; nucleotides outside the gene matches: 10. The CDR3 contains 17 residues. CDR1 and CDR2 from the germline V gene are MNHEY and SMNVEV (reference sequence). The CDR3 DNA reads as TGTGCCAGCAGTCCGCTCAGGGGGGGCAATAGCAATCAGCCCCAGCATTTT. Amino acids: CASSPLRGGNSNQPQHF.

This sequence joins TRBV15 and TRBJ1-5; no clear D. Germline V gene sequence: CDR1 LNHNV, CDR2 YYDKDF (reference sequence). V shed 0 bases and J shed 6 bases, with 6 bases lying between them. This CDR3 has 13 amino acids. The DNA for the CDR3 is TGTGCCACCAGCAGAGATTCGGGTCAGCCCCAGCATTTT. It yields the protein CATSRDSGQPQHF.

The chain couples TRBV2 to TRBJ2-1; 8 bases are shared with TRBD2. Germline values: CDR1 SNHLY, CDR2 FYNNEI. The CDR3 length is 15 residues. With 2 bases clipped from V and 8 bases from J, the junction kept 8 bases outside the gene matches. This chain's CDR3 is CASSERGTRRYEQFF. Here the CDR3 DNA reads TGTGCCAGCAGTGAACGGGGGACTAGGCGGTATGAGCAGTTCTTC.

The chain employs TRBV19 and TRBJ1-5; 9 bases are a match to TRBD1. Per germline, CDR1 LNHDA and CDR2 SQIVND (reference sequence). V lost 1 base to trimming and J lost 6 bases; unmatched junction nucleotides: 4. The CDR3 loop spans 15 amino acids. The CDR3 here is CASSIATGGGQPQHF. The CDR3 nucleotides are TGTGCCAGTAGTATAGCCACAGGGGGCGGTCAGCCCCAGCATTTT.

The rearrangement joins TRBV9 to TRBJ2-7, with a weak D call TRBD2 (6 bases). The V and J ends lost 3 bases and 3 bases respectively, with 13 bases between them. Germline V CDR1 and CDR2: SGDLS, YYNGEE. CDR3 length: 14 residues. The CDR3 region is CASSAGTFDYEQYF. As DNA, the CDR3 is TGTGCCAGCAGCGCCGGGACTTTCGACTACGAGCAGTACTTC.

This chain joins TRBV28 and TRBJ2-7, with 7 bases aligning to TRBD2. This CDR3 spans 14 amino acids. J was trimmed by 3 bases and V by 2 bases; bases with no gene match: 4. Per germline, CDR1 MDHEN and CDR2 SYDVKM. CDR3 nucleotides: TGTGCCAGCAGTTTAGCTAGCGGTCTCTACGAGCAGTACTTC. It codes for CASSLASGLYEQYF.